One and the same sample provided the 12 T cell receptor beta chains below, sequenced in a study of graft-versus-host responses after intestinal transplantation. The table came from immunoSEQ multiplex PCR; TCRdb's copy has only in-frame clones and leaves some out. The top ten clones hold around 1% of a sample with around 100,000 clones, roughly 84% of them seen once. For these TCRs, the target antigens are not known. Material: unstimulated CD4+ T cells sorted from spleen or lymph node cells, obtained before transplant. These receptors were taken from a human donor who was the organ donor for an intestinal transplant.

The chain employs TRBV7-2 and TRBJ1-3, with TRBD1 as a possible D gene (5 bases). Germline V gene lookup returns CDR1 SGHTA and CDR2 FQGNSA. With 1 base removed from V and 2 bases from J, the gap between germline ends came to 9 bases. This CDR3 region has 15 residues. This CDR3 reads CASSLDPTAGNTIYF. Written as DNA, the CDR3 is TGTGCCAGCAGCTTAGACCCGACAGCTGGAAACACCATATATTTT.

With respect to this clone: An end of the junction does not agree with germline; a read error may underlie this. The rearrangement links TRBV2 to TRBJ2-5, with 7 nucleotides matching TRBD2. CDR3 size: 13 residues. Germline V gives CDR1 SNHLY, CDR2 FYNNEI. This CDR3 is CARSGLVKETQYF. DNA for the CDR3: TGTGCCAGGAGTGGACTAGTTAAAGAGACCCAGTACTTC.

The chain joins TRBV18 to TRBJ1-1; D gene ambiguous. V lost 1 base and J lost 1, with 7 bases in between. Per germline, CDR1 KGHSH and CDR2 LQKENI. The length of the CDR3 is 14 residues. CDR3 sequence: CASSPLQSNTEAFF. CDR3 bases: TGTGCCAGCTCACCACTGCAGTCGAACACTGAAGCTTTCTTT.

A word on this clone: This specimen includes other DNA sequences encoding the same CDR3. J is TRBJ2-5 and V is TRBV20-1; no clear D gene. The CDR3 totals 11 residues. The germline CDR1 and CDR2 sequences are DFQATT and SNEGSKA (reference sequence). Trimming left V 2 bases short and J 1 base short, with 2 bases between. The CDR3 region is CSARSQETQYF. The CDR3 nucleotides are TGCAGTGCTAGATCCCAAGAGACCCAGTACTTC.

A word on this clone: The same CDR3 also results from other DNA sequences found in this sample. The chain couples TRBV5-1 to TRBJ2-5; D is ambiguous. The CDR3 is 13 amino acids. The V end was cut by 0 bases, the J end by 2 bases, with 5 bases between. Germline CDR1 is SGHRS and CDR2 is YFSETQ. CDR3: CASSLGGQETQYF. In DNA form, the CDR3 reads TGCGCCAGCAGCTTGGGAGGACAAGAGACCCAGTACTTC.

V and J are TRBV10-3 and TRBJ1-2, with TRBD1 as a possible D gene (5 bases). The length of the CDR3 is 16 residues. Per germline, CDR1 ENHRY and CDR2 SYGVKD. The V end lost 0 bases, the J end lost 5 bases, and 16 bases lay between the germline ends. For the CDR3, the DNA is TGTGCCATCAGTGAGTCTGGGAGGGGAGAGTCGTATGGCTACACCTTC. Its translation: CAISESGRGESYGYTF.

The genes are TRBV28 and TRBJ1-4; the D is unclear. Trimming took 2 bases from V and 10 from J, leaving 11 bases between them. This CDR3 has 13 amino acids. The germline CDR1 and CDR2 sequences are MDHEN and SYDVKM. The CDR3 DNA reads TGTGCCAGCAGTTTACTTAGAAAAGGAAAACTGTTTTTT. Its protein is CASSLLRKGKLFF.

The chain combines TRBV7-2 with TRBJ2-7; D tentatively fits TRBD1 or TRBD2 (5 bases each). From germline, CDR1 is SGHTA and CDR2 FQGNSA. CDR3 length: 15 amino acids. With 2 bases removed from V and 6 bases from J, the gap between germline ends came to 17 bases. CDR3 nucleotide sequence: TGTGCCAGCAGCTTAACCGGGACCATTCCAGGCGAGCAGTACTTC. Translating gives CASSLTGTIPGEQYF.

The chain has TRBV5-1 and TRBJ1-2; 9 nucleotides align to TRBD1. The CDR3 length is 15 residues. Germline V gives CDR1 SGHRS, CDR2 YFSETQ. Trimming removed 2 bases from V and 6 bases from J; junction bases left unmatched: 8. The DNA for the CDR3 is TGCGCCAGCAGCTTTAACAGGGGGCCAAGGGATGGCTACACCTTC. It encodes CASSFNRGPRDGYTF.

This chain connects TRBV7-8 to TRBJ2-2; maybe TRBD1 (6 bases). CDR1 and CDR2 from the germline V gene are SGHVS and FQNEAQ. The CDR3 is 17 residues long. Trimming pared 0 bases from V and 3 bases from J, leaving 14 bases between. CDR3 in amino acids: CASSLARVTGYTGELFF. The CDR3 DNA follows: TGTGCCAGCAGCTTAGCGCGCGTAACAGGGTACACCGGGGAGCTGTTTTTT.

The chain has TRBV19 and TRBJ1-4; D gene ambiguous. V was pared by 1 base and J by 1 base, with 4 bases between. Per the germline V gene, CDR1 is LNHDA and CDR2 is SQIVND (reference sequence). This CDR3 spans 14 amino acids. The CDR3 coding sequence is TGTGCCAGTAGTATAGGGCGAACTAATGAAAAACTGTTTTTT. This gives the protein CASSIGRTNEKLFF.

The chain links TRBV29-1 to TRBJ2-7; TRBD1 matches 7 bases. Germline trimming cut 5 bases from V and 4 bases from J; bases unmatched to any gene: 8. Germline V CDR1 and CDR2: SQVTM, ANQGSEA. This CDR3 is 13 amino acids long. CDR3 protein: CSVRQGFGYEQYF. The DNA of the CDR3 is TGCAGCGTTAGACAGGGCTTTGGATACGAGCAGTACTTC.